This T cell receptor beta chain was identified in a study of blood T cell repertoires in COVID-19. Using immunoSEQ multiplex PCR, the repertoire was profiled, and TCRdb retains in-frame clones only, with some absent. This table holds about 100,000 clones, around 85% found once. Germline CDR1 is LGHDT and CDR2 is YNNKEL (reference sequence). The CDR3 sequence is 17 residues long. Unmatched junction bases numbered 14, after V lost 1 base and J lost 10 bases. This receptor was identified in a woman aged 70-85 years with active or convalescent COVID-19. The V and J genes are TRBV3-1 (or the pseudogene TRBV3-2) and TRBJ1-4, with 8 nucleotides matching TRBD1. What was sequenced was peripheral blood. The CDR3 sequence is CASSQVRFGQGGGKLFF. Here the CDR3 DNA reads TGTGCCAGCAGCCAAGTCCGCTTCGGACAGGGCGGCGGAAAACTGTTTTTT.